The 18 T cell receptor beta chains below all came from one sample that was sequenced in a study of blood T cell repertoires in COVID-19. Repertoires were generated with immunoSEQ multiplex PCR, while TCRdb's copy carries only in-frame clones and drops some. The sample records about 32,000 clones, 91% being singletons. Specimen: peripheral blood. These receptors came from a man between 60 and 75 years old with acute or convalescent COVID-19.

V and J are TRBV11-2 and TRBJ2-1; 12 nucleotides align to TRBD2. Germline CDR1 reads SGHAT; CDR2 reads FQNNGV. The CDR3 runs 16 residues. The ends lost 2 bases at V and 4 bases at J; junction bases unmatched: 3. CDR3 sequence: CASSLLAGGGYNEQFF. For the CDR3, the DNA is TGTGCCAGCAGCTTACTAGCGGGAGGGGGATACAATGAGCAGTTCTTC.

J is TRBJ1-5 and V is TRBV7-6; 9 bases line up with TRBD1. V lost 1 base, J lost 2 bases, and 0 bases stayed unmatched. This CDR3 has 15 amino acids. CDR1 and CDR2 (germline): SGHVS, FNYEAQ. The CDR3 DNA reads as TGTGCCAGCAGCTTAGGGACAGGGGGCAATCAGCCCCAGCATTTT. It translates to CASSLGTGGNQPQHF.

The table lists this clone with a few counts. The CDR3 coding sequence is TGTGCCAGCCACCCCGGGGGGTCGGGGGCCAACGTCCTGACTTTC. This encodes CASHPGGSGANVLTF. The chain employs TRBV7-2 and TRBJ2-6; TRBD2 matches at 7 bases. The CDR3 totals 15 residues. V shed 8 bases, J shed 4 bases, and the junction held 8 bases outside the gene matches. Germline CDR1 SGHTA, CDR2 FQGNSA.

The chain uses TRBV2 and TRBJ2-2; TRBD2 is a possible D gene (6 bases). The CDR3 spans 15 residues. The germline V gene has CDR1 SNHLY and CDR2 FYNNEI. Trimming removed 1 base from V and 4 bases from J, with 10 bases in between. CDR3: CASSEDGRGTGELFF. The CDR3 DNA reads TGTGCCAGCAGTGAAGACGGGAGAGGCACCGGGGAGCTGTTTTTT. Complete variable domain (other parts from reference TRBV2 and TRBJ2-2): EPEVTQTPSHQVTQMGQEVILRCVPISNHLYFYWYRQILGQKVEFLVSFYNNEISEKSEIFDDQFSVERPDGSNFTLKIRSTKLEDSAMYFCASSEDGRGTGELFFGEGSRLTVL.

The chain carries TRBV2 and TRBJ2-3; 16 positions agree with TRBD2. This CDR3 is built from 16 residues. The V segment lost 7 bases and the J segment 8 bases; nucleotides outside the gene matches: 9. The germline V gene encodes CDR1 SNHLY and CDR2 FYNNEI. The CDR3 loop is CASTPGLAGGLGTQYF. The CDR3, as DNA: TGTGCCAGCACCCCGGGACTAGCGGGAGGGCTAGGTACGCAGTATTTT. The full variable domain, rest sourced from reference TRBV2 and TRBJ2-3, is EPEVTQTPSHQVTQMGQEVILRCVPISNHLYFYWYRQILGQKVEFLVSFYNNEISEKSEIFDDQFSVERPDGSNFTLKIRSTKLEDSAMYFCASTPGLAGGLGTQYFGPGTRLTVL.

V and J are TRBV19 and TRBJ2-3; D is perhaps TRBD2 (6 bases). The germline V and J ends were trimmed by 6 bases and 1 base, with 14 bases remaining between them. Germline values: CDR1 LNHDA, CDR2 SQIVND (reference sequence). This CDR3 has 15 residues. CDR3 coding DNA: TGTGCCAGTAGCTCAACGGGAGTTCGCACAGATACGCAGTATTTT. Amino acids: CASSSTGVRTDTQYF.

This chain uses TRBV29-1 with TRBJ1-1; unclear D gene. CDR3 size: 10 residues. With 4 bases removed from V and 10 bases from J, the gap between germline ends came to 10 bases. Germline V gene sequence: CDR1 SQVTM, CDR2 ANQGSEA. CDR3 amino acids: CSVAEIGAFF. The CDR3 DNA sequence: TGCAGCGTTGCAGAGATCGGAGCTTTCTTT.

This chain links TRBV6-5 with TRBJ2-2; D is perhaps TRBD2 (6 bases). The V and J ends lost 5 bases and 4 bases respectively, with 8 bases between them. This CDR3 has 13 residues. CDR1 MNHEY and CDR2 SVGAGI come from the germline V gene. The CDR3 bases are TGTGCCAGCAGTAACGGGGGCACCGGGGAGCTGTTTTTT. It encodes CASSNGGTGELFF.

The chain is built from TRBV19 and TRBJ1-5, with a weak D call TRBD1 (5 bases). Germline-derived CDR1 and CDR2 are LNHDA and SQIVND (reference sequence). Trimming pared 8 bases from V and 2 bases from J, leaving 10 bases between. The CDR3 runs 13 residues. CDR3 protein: CASRQGGNQPQHF. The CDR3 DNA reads TGTGCCAGTCGGCAGGGCGGCAATCAGCCCCAGCATTTT.

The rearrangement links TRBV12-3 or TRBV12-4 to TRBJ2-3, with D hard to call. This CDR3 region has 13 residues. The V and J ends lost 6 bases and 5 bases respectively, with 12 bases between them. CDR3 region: CASSFGPLDTQYF. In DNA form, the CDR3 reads TGTGCCAGCAGCTTTGGCCCCCTAGATACGCAGTATTTT.

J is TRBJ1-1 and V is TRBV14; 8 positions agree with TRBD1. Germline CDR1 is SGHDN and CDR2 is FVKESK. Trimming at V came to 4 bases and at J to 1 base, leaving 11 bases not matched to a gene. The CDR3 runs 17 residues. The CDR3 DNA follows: TGTGCCAGCAGCCTCCTGACAGGGGCGGCGTGGAACACTGAAGCTTTCTTT. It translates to CASSLLTGAAWNTEAFF.

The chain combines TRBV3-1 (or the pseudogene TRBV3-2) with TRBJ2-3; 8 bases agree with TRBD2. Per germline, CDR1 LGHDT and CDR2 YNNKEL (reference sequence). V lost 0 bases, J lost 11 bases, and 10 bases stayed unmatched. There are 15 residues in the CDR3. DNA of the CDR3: TGTGCCAGCAGCCAAGAGTGGCGGGAGGACGTTTTGCAGTATTTT. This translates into CASSQEWREDVLQYF.

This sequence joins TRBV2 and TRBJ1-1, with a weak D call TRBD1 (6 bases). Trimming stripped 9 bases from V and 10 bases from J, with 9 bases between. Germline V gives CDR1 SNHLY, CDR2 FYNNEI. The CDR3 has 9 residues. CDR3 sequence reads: CASGQTAFF. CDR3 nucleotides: TGTGCCAGTGGACAGACAGCTTTCTTT.

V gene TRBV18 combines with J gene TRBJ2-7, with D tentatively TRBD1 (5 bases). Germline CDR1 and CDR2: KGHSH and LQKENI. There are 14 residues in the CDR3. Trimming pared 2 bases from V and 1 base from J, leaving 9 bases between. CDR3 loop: CASSPIQGSYEQYF. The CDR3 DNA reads TGTGCCAGCTCACCAATTCAGGGATCCTACGAGCAGTACTTC.

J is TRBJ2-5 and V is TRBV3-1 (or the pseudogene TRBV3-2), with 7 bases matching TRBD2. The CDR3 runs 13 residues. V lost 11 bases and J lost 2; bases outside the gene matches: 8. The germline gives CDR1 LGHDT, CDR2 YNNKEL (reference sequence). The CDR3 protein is CAAGEGRQETQYF. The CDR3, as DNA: TGTGCCGCTGGGGAGGGCCGTCAAGAGACCCAGTACTTC.

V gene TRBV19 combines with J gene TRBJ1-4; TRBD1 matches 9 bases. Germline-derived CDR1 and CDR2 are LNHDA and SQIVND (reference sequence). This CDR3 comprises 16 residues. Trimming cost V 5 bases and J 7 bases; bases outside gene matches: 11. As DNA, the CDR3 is TGTGCCAGTAGTGTCCGGGGGGACAGGGTTGGTGAAAAACTGTTTTTT. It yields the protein CASSVRGDRVGEKLFF.

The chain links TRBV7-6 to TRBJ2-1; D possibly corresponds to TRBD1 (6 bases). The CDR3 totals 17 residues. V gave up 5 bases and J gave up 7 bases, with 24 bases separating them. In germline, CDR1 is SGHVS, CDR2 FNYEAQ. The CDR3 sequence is CASSPRTVPGQRNEQFF. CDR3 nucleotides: TGTGCCAGCAGCCCACGTACGGTACCGGGACAACGGAATGAGCAGTTCTTC.

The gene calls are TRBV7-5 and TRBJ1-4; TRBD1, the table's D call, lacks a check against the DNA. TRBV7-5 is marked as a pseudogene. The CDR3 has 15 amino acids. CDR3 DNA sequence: TGTGCCAGAAGGCCCCCATCAGGGAATGGGGAAAAACTGTTTTTT. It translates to CARRPPSGNGEKLFF.